This entry features one T cell receptor (beta chain) sequence. Its antigen is not identified. Authors' analysis steps: From ImmunoSEQ came sequences covering only the junction and carrying no quality scores, so filtering differed. The protocol was immunoSEQ multiplex PCR, while the TCRdb copy is restricted to in-frame clones and leaves out a portion. The D gene and trimming were derived from the DNA, and the V and J assignments and clone size from that table. The sample carries approximately 2.1 million clones, over 90% recorded once. This specimen comes from a study of shared clonotypes between healthy human individuals. Study-wide points: Between a few donors, naive CD4 clonotypes were shared at a level of approximately 5%. Investigators collected only blood, and repertoires in tissues likely differ.

This CDR3 contains 13 residues. The V gene's germline CDR1 is MNHNS and CDR2 SASEGT. Trimming took off 6 bases at V and 4 bases at J, with 12 bases between the two ends. The TCR originated in a man between 18 and 35 years old in good health. Some clones in this sample may be carry-over from other donors' samples. Source material: naive CD4+ T cells from PBMCs. Subset denoted: CD45RA+ positively selected. The V and J genes are TRBV6-1 and TRBJ1-1; a weak D match, TRBD1 (5 bases). CDR3 region: CASSGFRGTEAFF. DNA for the CDR3: TGTGCCAGCAGCGGATTTAGGGGCACTGAAGCTTTCTTT.